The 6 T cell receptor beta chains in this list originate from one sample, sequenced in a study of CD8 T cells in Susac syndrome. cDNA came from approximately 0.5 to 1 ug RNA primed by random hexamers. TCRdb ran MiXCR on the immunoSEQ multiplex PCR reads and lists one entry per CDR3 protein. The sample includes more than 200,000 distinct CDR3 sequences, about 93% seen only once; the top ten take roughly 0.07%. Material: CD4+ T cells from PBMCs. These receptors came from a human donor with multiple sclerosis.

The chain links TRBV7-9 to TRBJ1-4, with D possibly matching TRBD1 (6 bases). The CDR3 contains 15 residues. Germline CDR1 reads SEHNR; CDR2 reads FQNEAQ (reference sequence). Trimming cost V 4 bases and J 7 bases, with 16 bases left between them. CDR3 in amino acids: CASSYQGIRSEKLFF. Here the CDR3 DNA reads TGTGCCAGCAGCTATCAGGGGATTAGGAGTGAAAAACTGTTTTTT.

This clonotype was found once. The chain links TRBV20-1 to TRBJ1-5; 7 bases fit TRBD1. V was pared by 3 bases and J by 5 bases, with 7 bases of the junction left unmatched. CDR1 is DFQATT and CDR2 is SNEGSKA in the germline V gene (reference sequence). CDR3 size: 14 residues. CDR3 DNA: TGCAGTGCTAGTCGGGGACAGTCTGATCAGCCCCAGCATTTT. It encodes CSASRGQSDQPQHF.

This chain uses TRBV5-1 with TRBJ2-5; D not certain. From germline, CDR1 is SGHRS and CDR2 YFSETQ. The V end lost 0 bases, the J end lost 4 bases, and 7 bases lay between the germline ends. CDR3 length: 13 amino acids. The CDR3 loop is CASSLAWLETQYF. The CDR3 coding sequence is TGCGCCAGCAGCTTGGCCTGGCTAGAGACCCAGTACTTC.

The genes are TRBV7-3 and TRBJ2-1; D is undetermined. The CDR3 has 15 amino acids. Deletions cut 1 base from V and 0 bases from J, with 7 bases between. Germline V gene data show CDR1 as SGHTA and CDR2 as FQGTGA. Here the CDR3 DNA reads TGTGCCAGCAGCTTAAGGGAAAGCTCCTACAATGAGCAGTTCTTC. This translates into CASSLRESSYNEQFF.

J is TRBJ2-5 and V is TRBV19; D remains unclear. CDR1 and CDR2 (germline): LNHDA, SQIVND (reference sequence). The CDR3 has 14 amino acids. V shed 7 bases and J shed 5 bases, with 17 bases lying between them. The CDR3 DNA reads TGTGCCAGTAAAAGATGGGGTGTCGGGGAGACCCAGTACTTC. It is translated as CASKRWGVGETQYF.

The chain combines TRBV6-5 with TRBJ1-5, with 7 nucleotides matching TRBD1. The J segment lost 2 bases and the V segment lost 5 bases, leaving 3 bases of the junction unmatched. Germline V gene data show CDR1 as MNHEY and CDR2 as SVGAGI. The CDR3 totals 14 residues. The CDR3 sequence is CASSRGQGNQPQHF. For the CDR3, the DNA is TGTGCCAGCAGTCGAGGACAGGGCAATCAGCCCCAGCATTTT.